The subject of this entry is one T cell receptor beta chain. Its antigen remains undetermined. No per-base quality is available; no much larger clone lies one base away. TCRbeta CDR3 regions were amplified from genomic DNA by means of the immunoSEQ Assay, a bias-controlled multiplex PCR. In the source study's methods: Within the assay, amplification of reference gene primers was used to estimate how many nucleated cells each sample contained. To quantify the absolute abundance of each unique TCRbeta CDR3 rearrangement, sequence reads were collapsed and filtered. For each sample, productive Simpson clonality was calculated as the square root of Simpson's diversity index over productive rearrangements. TCRdb took over this immuneACCESS table, retaining in-frame rearrangements with V and J assigned. Such tables are incomplete; in checked studies, under half of the missing clones stem from an unresolved V gene, and the remainder is unexplained. V and J calls plus clone size are reproduced from that table; the DNA served to infer D and trimming. Counted in this sample were some 160,000 clones; roughly four fifths of them appeared once. The ten most abundant clones make up about 2% of the sample.

CDR3 length: 15 amino acids, cysteine to phenylalanine. This entry keeps only the CDR3 DNA: 45 bases, framed from base 1. V is pruned by 1 base and J by 4 bases, leaving 6 bases of the junction without a gene match. The germline V gene (reference sequence) sets CDR1 to SEHNR and CDR2 to FQNEAQ. Collaborating institutions collected whole blood in K2EDTA tubes following their own protocols. Collaborator samples were shipped for TCRbeta analysis as frozen whole blood, isolated PBMCs, or DNA extracted from either sample type. The data are from a study of blood T cell repertoires in COVID-19 (TCRdb year 2020). Background for the entire study: Collaborator samples came from the United States, Italy and Spain and covered acute and convalescent phases of COVID-19. A de-identified subject ID, COVID-19 status, age in years and sex were almost always included in the sample metadata. The material from the prospective study consisted of cDNA or gDNA derived from T cells, B-cell-depleted T cells, or PBMCs. Samples were obtained from the ongoing ImmuneRACE study (first 160 participants) and from 1,254 subjects provided by 6 global collaborators. The repertoires were released in a freely available public database meant as a resource for research on the immune response to SARS-CoV-2. Deeply sampled blood TCRbeta repertoires from subjects exposed to, actively infected with, or recovered from COVID-19 were included in the dataset. Where available, HLA class I and class II types were taken from metadata supplied by the sample provider and were not determined by assay-based typing.

General findings and caveats noted by the study authors: The quantity of clinical and demographic metadata differed by source and by participant and was supplied without curation.

The rearranged chain carries TRBV7-9 and TRBJ1-2, and TRBD1 matches 7 of the central bases. Sequencing used peripheral blood. This TCR derives from an elderly woman with acute or convalescent COVID-19. DNA sequence: TGTGCCAGCAGCTTAGGTGGGGACAGCCCCTATGGCTACACCTTC. It is translated as CASSLGGDSPYGYTF.